The 26 T cell receptor beta chains reported below all come from one sample, sequenced in a study of CD8+ T cells in alopecia areata. Extracted RNA was reverse transcribed into cDNA, the sequencing template. Generated by immunoSEQ multiplex PCR, the TCRdb table keeps only in-frame clones and is missing some. The profile covers some 18,000 clones, none occurring a single time. Cell sorting was performed on pooled cutaneous lymph node cells with CD4, CD8alpha, NKG2D, NKG2ACE and other markers. Sequenced sample: CD8+ T cells sorted from a lymph node. Receptors were obtained from a C3H/HeJ mouse with alopecia areata. These mice share the MHC haplotype H2-k.

This clone showed up just a few times. Genes and germline come from the mouse. The CDR3 end is not reached by the read, which stops 4 residues before it; the germline J gene fills it in. The rearrangement uses TRBV13-3 and TRBJ2-5; 8 positions match TRBD1. The CDR3 is 13 residues long. The V gene's germline CDR1 is NNHDY and CDR2 SYVADS. The CDR3 here is CASRTGEWDTQYF. The sequenced part of the CDR3 DNA is TGTGCCAGCAGGACAGGGGAGTGGGAC.

A remark on this clone: The germline and genes are mouse ones. The sequenced fragment ends 4 residues before the CDR3 boundary, so the rest is inferred from the germline J gene. This chain uses TRBV19 with TRBJ1-2; 7 bases are a match to TRBD1. Germline trimming cut 7 bases from V and 0 bases from J; bases unmatched to any gene: 3. CDR1 is FNHDT and CDR2 is SITEND in the germline V gene (reference sequence). CDR3 length equals 13 residues. CDR3 DNA, as far as it was read: TGTGCCAGCGGGGACAGACCAAACTCC. Residues: CASGDRPNS. The full CDR3 is CASGDRPNSDYTF.

In the case of this clone: Gene names refer to mouse genes. The read ends 4 residues shy of where the CDR3 ends; the end is completed using the germline J gene. The genes are TRBV19 and TRBJ2-1, with TRBD2 identical over 8 bases. The length of the CDR3 is 13 residues. Germline lookup yields CDR1 FNHDT and CDR2 SITEND (reference sequence). The part of the CDR3 DNA that was read is TGTGCCAGCAGCCCACTGGGGGCGGCT. Encoded protein: CASSPLGAA. Given in full, the CDR3 is CASSPLGAAEQFF.

This clone was seen a few times. TCRdb's protein does not match the DNA translation at residue 11; the protein provided is translated from the DNA. Gene names and germline match the mouse. Coverage ceases 3 residues before the CDR3 finishes, and the germline J gene fills in the end. This chain uses TRBV13-2 with TRBJ1-6; maybe TRBD1 (6 bases). TRBJ1-6 carries the ORF label, with uncertain function. Germline V lookup: CDR1 NNHNN, CDR2 SYGAGS (reference sequence). This CDR3 contains 14 residues. The germline V and J ends were trimmed by 5 bases and 4 bases, with 10 bases remaining between them. The CDR3 is CASGGTKYNSPLYF. The sequenced part of the CDR3 DNA is TGTGCCAGCGGAGGGACAAAATATAATTCGCCC.

Sample share makes this clone medium-sized (0.01 to 0.1%). Each gene name is a mouse one. Read coverage stops 4 residues before the CDR3 terminus; the germline J gene supplies the remainder. The chain couples TRBV17 to TRBJ2-7, with D unresolved. The CDR3 has 11 residues. Looked up from germline, CDR1 is MNHDT and CDR2 is YYDKIL. The CDR3 DNA, read in part, is TGTGCTAGCAGTAGACAGTAT. Amino acids: CASSRQY. The complete CDR3 protein is CASSRQYEQYF.

This clone came up a few times. TCRdb lists a protein that is different at residue 12 from the translated DNA; the protein given here uses the DNA translation. Germline and genes: mouse. Read sequence stops 3 residues before the CDR3 end, and the germline J gene provides the missing end. This chain links TRBV1 with TRBJ1-6; D is perhaps TRBD1 (6 bases). TRBJ1-6 is marked as an open reading frame, function uncertain. Germline V gene data show CDR1 as NSQYPW and CDR2 as LRSPGD (reference sequence). The CDR3 spans 15 residues. The V end lost 1 base, the J end lost 3 bases, and 7 bases lay between the germline ends. CDR3 in amino acids: CTCSAGTDYNSPLYF. Partial CDR3 DNA: TGCACCTGCAGTGCAGGGACAGACTATAATTCGCCC.

This clone was counted only a few times. All gene names here are mouse names. The read is 4 residues too short to cover the CDR3 end, so that end is filled in from the germline J gene. The chain carries TRBV19 and TRBJ1-1; 11 nucleotides line up with TRBD1. The V gene's germline CDR1 is FNHDT and CDR2 SITEND (reference sequence). The CDR3 is made up of 13 amino acids. Partial CDR3 DNA: TGTGCCAGCAGTGGGACAGGGGGAACA. It translates to CASSGTGGT. The full CDR3 protein reads CASSGTGGTEVFF.

This clone was observed a handful of times. Gene names denote mouse genes. The CDR3 end falls 4 residues outside the read, so it is completed with the germline J gene. The chain uses TRBV13-1 and TRBJ2-5; 9 bases align to TRBD1. Germline V gene sequence: CDR1 NSHNY, CDR2 SYGAGN. Germline trimming cut 5 bases from V and 3 bases from J; bases unmatched to any gene: 1. This CDR3 comprises 13 residues. The CDR3 spells CASRGTGQDTQYF. Partial CDR3 DNA: TGTGCCAGCAGGGGGACAGGGCAAGAC.

This clone showed up many times. Gene labels here are mouse ones. The sequence runs out 4 residues before the end of the CDR3; the remainder is reconstructed from the germline J gene. This sequence joins TRBV13-1 and TRBJ1-2, with TRBD1 matching over 8 bases. There are 12 residues in the CDR3. Germline-derived CDR1 and CDR2 are NSHNY and SYGAGN. CDR3 loop: CASSVTGDDYTF. The CDR3 bases that were read are TGTGCCAGCAGTGTGACAGGGGAC.

This clone was recorded many times. Gene names are mouse gene names. This chain's CDR3 is CASSDSAGVSDYTF. The DNA read from the CDR3 is TGTGCCAGCAGTGATTCGGCAGGGGTCTCC. This chain connects TRBV13-3 to TRBJ1-2, with a tentative D call TRBD1 (6 bases). The read terminates 4 residues before the CDR3 end, so the remaining end is supplied by the germline J gene. The V end lost 1 base, the J end lost 4 bases, and 11 bases lay between the germline ends. CDR3 size: 14 residues. Germline assignment: CDR1 NNHDY and CDR2 SYVADS.

In this sample, this clone turned up many times. Mouse gene names apply. This CDR3 is CASSIGTGGAEQFF. The DNA read from the CDR3 is TGTGCCAGCAGTATAGGGACAGGGGGCGCT. This chain links TRBV19 with TRBJ2-1; 11 bases fit TRBD1. The missing CDR3 end, 4 residues past where the read stops, is filled in from the germline J gene. Germline CDR1 and CDR2: FNHDT and SITEND (reference sequence). The CDR3 spans 14 residues. Looking up the rest from reference TRBV19 and TRBJ2-1 gives the full variable domain: GGIITQTPKFLIGQEGQKLTLKCQQNFNHDTMYWYRQDSGKGLRLIYYSITENDLQKGDLSEGYDASREKKSSFSLTVTSAQKNEMAVFLCASSIGTGGAEQFFGPGTRLTVL.

Note on this clone: Gene names are mouse gene names. Read sequence stops 4 residues before the CDR3 end, and the germline J gene provides the missing end. This chain joins TRBV12-2 and TRBJ2-2; TRBD1 agrees at 9 bases. The CDR3 is made up of 16 amino acids. Looked up from germline, CDR1 is SGHLS and CDR2 is HYDKME. With 2 bases clipped from V and 0 bases from J, the junction kept 3 bases outside the gene matches. The CDR3: CASSPRDRANTGQLYF. The DNA read from the CDR3 is TGTGCCAGCTCTCCCCGGGACAGGGCAAACACCGGG.

This clone turned up a few times. Mismatch with germline at one junction end may stem from a read error. Genes here carry mouse names. The read gets to within 4 residues of the CDR3 end, and the germline J gene fills in the rest. The chain joins TRBV13-2 to TRBJ2-5; 10 bases agree with TRBD1. Looked up from germline, CDR1 is NNHNN and CDR2 is SYGAGS (reference sequence). The CDR3 spans 14 residues. The CDR3 sequence: CASGDAGQGDTQYF. The sequenced part of the CDR3 DNA is TGTGCCAGTGGTGATGCGGGACAGGGGGAC.

A remark on this clone: Gene names and germline refer to mouse. The read stops 4 residues short of the end of the CDR3; the missing end is completed from the germline J gene. The chain has TRBV13-3 and TRBJ2-1, with 10 bases fitting TRBD2. CDR3 length equals 12 residues. The germline V gene has CDR1 NNHDY and CDR2 SYVADS. Losses at the gene ends were 9 bases for V and 5 bases for J; bases not matched to a gene: 2. CDR3 bases read: TGTGCCACCGGGACTGGGGATGCT. Translation: CATGTGDA. The entire CDR3 protein is CATGTGDAEQFF.

Concerning this clone itself: Gene labels here are mouse ones. The observed sequence ends 4 residues before the CDR3 terminus, with the missing tail filled in from the germline J gene. This chain joins TRBV19 and TRBJ2-5; 7 nucleotides agree with TRBD1. Trimming at V came to 5 bases and at J to 0 bases, leaving 3 bases not matched to a gene. Germline CDR1 and CDR2: FNHDT and SITEND (reference sequence). The CDR3 is 14 amino acids. The CDR3 here is CASSPQGNQDTQYF. The sequenced part of the CDR3 DNA is TGTGCCAGCAGCCCACAGGGGAACCAAGAC.

This clone appeared a few times. Mouse names are used for the genes. Read sequence stops 4 residues before the CDR3 end, and the germline J gene provides the missing end. The chain is built from TRBV1 and TRBJ2-1; TRBD2 matches 13 bases. The CDR3 consists of 15 residues. Germline CDR1 NSQYPW, CDR2 LRSPGD (reference sequence). Trimming cost V 4 bases and J 5 bases; bases outside gene matches: 2. CDR3 residues: CTCSVGTGGDAEQFF. The sequenced CDR3 bases are TGCACCTGCAGTGTCGGGACTGGGGGGGATGCT.

This clone came up a few times. The gene names here belong to mouse. The read gets to within 4 residues of the CDR3 end, and the germline J gene fills in the rest. The chain links TRBV13-2 to TRBJ2-3; 8 bases align to TRBD2. There are 16 residues in the CDR3. V shed 0 bases and J 1 base; nucleotides not matched to a gene: 4. Germline CDR1 reads NNHNN; CDR2 reads SYGAGS (reference sequence). The sequenced CDR3 bases are TGTGCCAGCGGTGATGAGGGGGGGCGCGGTGCAGAA. This codes for CASGDEGGRGAE. In full, the CDR3 is CASGDEGGRGAETLYF.

This clone is termed large. Genes and germline are mouse. The read terminates 4 residues ahead of where the CDR3 ends, so the germline J gene completes it. The chain combines TRBV5 with TRBJ2-2; D may be TRBD2 (6 bases). V lost 4 bases and J lost 0, with 12 bases in between. CDR1 is LGHNA, CDR2 YNLKQL, per germline (reference sequence). The CDR3 contains 16 residues. The CDR3 bases that were read are TGTGCCAGCAGCCGTCCTCGGGGGGCAAACACCGGG. Translating gives CASSRPRGANTG. The full CDR3 reads CASSRPRGANTGQLYF.

Only a few counts were recorded for this clone. The gene symbols are mouse symbols. The CDR3 end lies 4 residues beyond the end of the read and is filled in from the germline J gene. The chain carries TRBV19 and TRBJ2-3, with 7 bases aligning to TRBD2. Germline V gene sequence: CDR1 FNHDT, CDR2 SITEND (reference sequence). J was trimmed by 2 bases and V by 10 bases; bases with no gene match: 4. The CDR3 runs to 12 residues. Here the CDR3 reads CAQWGDAETLYF. CDR3 DNA, as far as it was read: TGTGCCCAGTGGGGGGATGCAGAA.

This clone has a handful of counts. Gene names are the mouse ones. CDR3 residues: CASSDQGYSDYTF. The sequenced part of the CDR3 DNA is TGTGCCAGCAGTGATCAGGGATACTCC. This chain joins TRBV13-3 and TRBJ1-2; D may be TRBD1 (5 bases). The CDR3 extends 4 residues past the end of the read, so its final part is completed from the germline J gene. This CDR3 contains 13 residues. The V end was cut by 1 base, the J end by 3 bases, with 7 bases between. CDR1 is NNHDY, CDR2 SYVADS, per germline.

Details on this clone: Gene names refer to mouse genes. The read ends 4 residues before the CDR3 terminus; that terminus is restored from the germline J gene. The rearrangement joins TRBV16 to TRBJ2-1; D unresolved. The CDR3 consists of 12 residues. Germline values: CDR1 SGHSA, CDR2 FRNQAP. Incomplete CDR3 DNA: TGTGCAAGCAGCTTCACAGCAGCT. Translation: CASSFTAA. In full, the CDR3 reads CASSFTAAEQFF.

Many counts were recorded for this clone. Germline and genes here are mouse. The missing CDR3 end, 4 residues past where the read stops, is filled in from the germline J gene. This chain joins TRBV13-3 and TRBJ2-7; 7 bases are a match to TRBD2. The length of the CDR3 is 14 residues. Germline values: CDR1 NNHDY, CDR2 SYVADS. V gave up 5 bases and J gave up 0 bases; unmatched junction bases: 5. The CDR3 region is CASSGRGGSYEQYF. CDR3 bases read: TGTGCCAGCAGCGGTCGGGGGGGCTCCTAT.

This clone has at least ten counts. Gene names follow the mouse nomenclature. The read falls 4 residues short of the CDR3 end, and the missing part is taken from the germline J gene. The chain is built from TRBV13-3 and TRBJ2-2; D gene unclear. Trimming removed 7 bases from V and 3 bases from J, with 7 bases in between. Germline-derived CDR1 and CDR2 are NNHDY and SYVADS. The length of the CDR3 is 12 residues. The sequenced CDR3 bases are TGTGCCAGCCCCCTGGACACCGGG. The encoded protein is CASPLDTG. From start to end, the CDR3 is CASPLDTGQLYF.

With respect to this clone: Gene names refer to mouse genes. The read terminates 4 residues before the CDR3 end, so the remaining end is supplied by the germline J gene. V gene TRBV31 combines with J gene TRBJ2-3, with 8 bases that match TRBD2. After removal of 5 bases from V and 3 bases from J, the junction contained 7 bases not matched to a gene. Looked up from germline, CDR1 is GKSSPN and CDR2 is SITVG. The CDR3 runs to 14 residues. CDR3 sequence reads: CAWARGGGAETLYF. CDR3 DNA (partial): TGTGCCTGGGCCCGAGGGGGGGGCGCAGAA.

A note on this clone: Gene names follow the mouse nomenclature. The read terminates 4 residues ahead of where the CDR3 ends, so the germline J gene completes it. The J gene is TRBJ2-7, the V gene TRBV19; 7 bases agree with TRBD2. The germline V gene has CDR1 FNHDT and CDR2 SITEND (reference sequence). J lost 1 base, V lost 1 base, and 2 bases had no gene match. The CDR3 extends over 14 amino acids. The CDR3 sequence is CASSIPDWSYEQYF. The covered CDR3 bases are TGTGCCAGCAGTATACCGGACTGGTCCTAT.

Concerning this clone: Germline and genes here are mouse. The observed sequence ends 4 residues before the CDR3 terminus, with the missing tail filled in from the germline J gene. V is TRBV19 and J is TRBJ2-5, with 7 bases aligning to TRBD2. The germline gives CDR1 FNHDT, CDR2 SITEND (reference sequence). V trimming: 2 bases; J trimming: 1 base; junction bases outside the gene matches: 4. This CDR3 region has 15 residues. CDR3 bases read: TGTGCCAGCAGTATTGGGGGGAGGGACCAAGAC. This translates into CASSIGGRDQD. The full CDR3 sequence reads CASSIGGRDQDTQYF. The full variable domain, in which reference TRBV19 and TRBJ2-5 provide the parts outside the CDR3, is GGIITQTPKFLIGQEGQKLTLKCQQNFNHDTMYWYRQDSGKGLRLIYYSITENDLQKGDLSEGYDASREKKSSFSLTVTSAQKNEMAVFLCASSIGGRDQDTQYFGPGTRLLVL.